This T cell receptor (beta chain) was sequenced in a study of CD8 T cells in ankylosing spondylitis. The study, taken as a whole, reports: Ankylosing spondylitis blood appeared to be characterized by a TCR beta motif of under ten highly homologous variants. Reported data indicate significant enrichment of disease-linked clones within matched ankylosing spondylitis synovial fluid.

In its sample, this clonotype was seen many times. Antigen specificity is unknown. Quantitative 5'-RACE with molecular barcodes produced the TCR beta libraries. One entry per CDR3 protein results from TCRdb running MiXCR on the 5' RACE reads. The sample holds over 700,000 distinct CDR3 sequences; 19% are singletons and the top ten take roughly a fifth. The sequenced sample was blood, either unsorted or a sorted T cell fraction (not recorded which). The sequence derives from a male donor with ankylosing spondylitis.

This chain's CDR3 is CATSDLPGQGSDTQYF. The CDR3 coding sequence is TGTGCCACCAGTGATTTGCCAGGACAGGGGTCAGATACGCAGTATTTT. The chain employs TRBV24-1 and TRBJ2-3; 9 nucleotides match TRBD1. Germline CDR1 KGHDR, CDR2 SFDVKD. V dropped 0 bases and J dropped 4; count of bases not matched to a gene: 4. This CDR3 region has 16 residues.